These T cell receptor beta chains were read from a single sample in a study of blood T cell repertoires in COVID-19. TCRdb's copy holds only in-frame clones and misses some; the assay was immunoSEQ multiplex PCR. The data contain 150,000 to 190,000 clones, 84% of them singletons. Sequencing input: PBMCs or T cells enriched from blood (not recorded which). Every receptor here comes from a man aged 50-59 years who had recovered from COVID-19. Both conserved end residues are part of each CDR3. D genes are given only for firm matches. Not all rows give a size; the values are once, few, many and, for expanded clones, a class.

>TRBV6-5|14|TRBD1|NA|TRBJ1-2
TGTGCCAGCCTCCCCAGGGGGCAGGGGTATGGCTACACCTTC
CASLPRGQGYGYTF
>TRBV11-2|16|TRBD2|once|TRBJ2-4
TGTGCCAGCAGCTTAAGCGGGGGGGTCCCCAAAAACATTCAGTACTTC
CASSLSGGVPKNIQYF
>TRBV12-3/TRBV12-4|12|TRBD1|NA|TRBJ2-7
TGTGCCAGCAGCATTCAGGGGGCCGAGCAGTACTTC
CASSIQGAEQYF
>TRBV11-2|12|NA|NA|TRBJ2-7
TGTGCCAGCAGCTTTGCAGGGGCGGAGCAGTACTTC
CASSFAGAEQYF
>TRBV5-1|13|NA|NA|TRBJ1-2
TGCGCCAGTAAGGGGCCACAAAACTATGGCTACACCTTC
CASKGPQNYGYTF
>TRBV3-1/TRBV3-2|16|NA|NA|TRBJ2-2
TGTGCCAGCAGCCAGGGCTCAAGCCCGAACACCGGGGAGCTGTTTTTT
CASSQGSSPNTGELFF
>TRBV2|13|NA|NA|TRBJ1-5
TGTGCCAGCAGTGTCTCGGGGGGTCAGCCCCAGCATTTT
CASSVSGGQPQHF
>TRBV5-1|15|NA|NA|TRBJ2-3
TGCGCCAGCAGCTACAGCAAATCTAGCACAGATACGCAGTATTTT
CASSYSKSSTDTQYF
>TRBV10-3|13|TRBD2|NA|TRBJ2-7
TGTGCCACAACTAGCGGGGGCTCCTACGAGCAGTACTTC
CATTSGGSYEQYF
>TRBV30|13|TRBD1|few|TRBJ1-2
TGTGCCTGGAGAGGACAGGGGGCCTATGGCTACACCTTC
CAWRGQGAYGYTF
>TRBV13|13|TRBD1|NA|TRBJ1-1
TGTGCCAGCAGCACCGACAGGGGGGTTGAAGCTTTCTTT
CASSTDRGVEAFF
>TRBV7-9|16|TRBD2|many|TRBJ2-5
TGTGCCAGCAGCTCTACTAGCGGGGGGGCCCCTGAGACCCAGTACTTC
CASSSTSGGAPETQYF
>TRBV7-9|13|NA|NA|TRBJ1-2
TGTGCCAGCAGCTTATTCGGGGATAGTGGCTACACCTTC
CASSLFGDSGYTF
>TRBV12-3/TRBV12-4|13|NA|NA|TRBJ1-5
TGTGCCAGCAGTGAGCGGGTAGATGGGCCCCAGCATTTT
CASSERVDGPQHF
>TRBV5-1|14|NA|NA|TRBJ2-5
TGCGCCAGCAGCGCGGGCCTCTTACAAGAGACCCAGTACTTC
CASSAGLLQETQYF
>TRBV9|14|NA|NA|TRBJ1-3
TGTGCCAGCAGCGCAGGGTTTTCTGGAAACACCATATATTTT
CASSAGFSGNTIYF